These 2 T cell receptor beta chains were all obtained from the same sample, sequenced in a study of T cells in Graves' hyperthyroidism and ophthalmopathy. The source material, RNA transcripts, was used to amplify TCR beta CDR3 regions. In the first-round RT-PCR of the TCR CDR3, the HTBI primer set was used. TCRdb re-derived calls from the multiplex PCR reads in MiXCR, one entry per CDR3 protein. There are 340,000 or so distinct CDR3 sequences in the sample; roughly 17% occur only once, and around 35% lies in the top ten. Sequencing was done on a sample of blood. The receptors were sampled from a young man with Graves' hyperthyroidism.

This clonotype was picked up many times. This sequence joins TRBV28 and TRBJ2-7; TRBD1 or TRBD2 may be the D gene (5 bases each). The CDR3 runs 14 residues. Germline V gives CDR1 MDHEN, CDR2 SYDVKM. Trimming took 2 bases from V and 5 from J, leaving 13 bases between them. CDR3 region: CASSLARGFDEQYF. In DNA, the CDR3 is TGTGCCAGCAGTTTAGCCCGGGGCTTCGACGAGCAGTACTTC.

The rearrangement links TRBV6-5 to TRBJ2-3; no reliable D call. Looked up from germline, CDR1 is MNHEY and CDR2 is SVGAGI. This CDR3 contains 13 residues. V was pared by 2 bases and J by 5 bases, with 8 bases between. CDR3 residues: CASSYRDGDTQYF. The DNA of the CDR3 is TGTGCCAGCAGTTACAGGGATGGAGATACGCAGTATTTT.